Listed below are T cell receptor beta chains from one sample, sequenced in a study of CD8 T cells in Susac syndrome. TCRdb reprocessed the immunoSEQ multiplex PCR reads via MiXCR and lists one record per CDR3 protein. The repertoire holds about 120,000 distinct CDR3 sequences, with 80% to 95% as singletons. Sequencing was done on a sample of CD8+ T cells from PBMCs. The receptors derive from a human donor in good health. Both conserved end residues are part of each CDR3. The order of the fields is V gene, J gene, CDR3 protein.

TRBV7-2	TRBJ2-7	CASEGNYEQYF
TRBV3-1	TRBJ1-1	CASGQPNTEAFF
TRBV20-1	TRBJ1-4	CSARHNEKLFF
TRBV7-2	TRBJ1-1	CASSPTRDSEAFF
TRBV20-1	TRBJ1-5	CSAMRLQGTSNQPQHF
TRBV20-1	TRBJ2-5	CSARGHLQETQYF
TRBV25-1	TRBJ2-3	CASSGSSGGTDTQYF
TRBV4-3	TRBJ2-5	CASSQDFTSGGAGETQYF
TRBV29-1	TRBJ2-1	CSVEDPGTGGYNEQFF
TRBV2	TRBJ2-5	CASSETGGGETQYF
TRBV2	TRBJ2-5	CASRLAEETQYF
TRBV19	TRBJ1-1	CASSPWPALNTEAFF
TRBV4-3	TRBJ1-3	CASSQGDSPHGNTIYF
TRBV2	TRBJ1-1	CASSELRAFF
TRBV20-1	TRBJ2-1	CSAPGTGPYNEQFF
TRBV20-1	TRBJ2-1	CSARDLRGGEQFF
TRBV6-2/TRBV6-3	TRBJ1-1	CASSSVPSRMKPNEAFF
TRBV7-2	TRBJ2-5	CASSSRQAQETQYF
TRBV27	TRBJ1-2	CASSFQGNYYGYTF
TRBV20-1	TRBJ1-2	CSAIGDSTGYGYTF
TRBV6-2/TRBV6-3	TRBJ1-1	CASSARRGAAAFF
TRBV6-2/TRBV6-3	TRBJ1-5	CASSVTPGTVNQPQHF
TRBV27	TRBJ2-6	CASSSPPRDRSSGANVLTF
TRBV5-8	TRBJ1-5	CASSSGQLYSNQPQHF
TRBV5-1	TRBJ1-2	CASSLAKIGGGHGYTF
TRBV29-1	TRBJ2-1	CSVVGGAGDSSYNEQFF
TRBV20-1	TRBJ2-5	CSARGQVARQETQYF
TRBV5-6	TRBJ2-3	CASSSMDRKSTDTQYF
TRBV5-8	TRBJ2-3	CASSSGWAGSTDTQYF
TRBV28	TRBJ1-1	CASRSGISEAFF
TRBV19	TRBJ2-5	CASSPTGGASETQYF
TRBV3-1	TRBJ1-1	CASSQDGITEAFF
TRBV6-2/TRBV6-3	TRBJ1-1	CASIDPDTEAFF
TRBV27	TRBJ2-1	CASSFQNLRPSYNEQFF
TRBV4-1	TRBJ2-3	CASSQEVGSGRRTDTQYF
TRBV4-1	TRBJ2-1	CASSQVGGGGEQFF
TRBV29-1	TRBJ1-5	CSVVTGSLDSNQPQHF
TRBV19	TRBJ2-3	CASSMGLLSTDTQYF
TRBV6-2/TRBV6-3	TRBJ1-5	CASSYDAGPNQPQHF
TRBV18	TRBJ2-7	CASSPQGEIHEQYF
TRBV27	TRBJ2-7	CASSQNPDGEQYF
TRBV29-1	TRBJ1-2	CSVQGGSPLYGYTF